This T cell receptor (beta chain) emerged from a study of blood T cell repertoires in COVID-19. CDR3 length: 14 amino acids. Germline V CDR1 and CDR2: MNHEY, SMNVEV (reference sequence). V gave up 2 bases and J gave up 7 bases; unmatched junction bases: 6. Source study methods: Quantification of nucleated cells was approximated via reference gene primer amplification. TCRdb's table, derived via immunoSEQ multiplex PCR, lists solely in-frame clones and lacks some. V, J and clone size reflect that table, while D and trimming were determined from the DNA. The sample consists of about 140,000 clones, roughly 85% of them appearing once. This clone came up a few times.

This sequence originates from a man between 45 and 60 years old with acute or convalescent COVID-19. The material sequenced was peripheral blood. The chain joins TRBV27 to TRBJ1-2; 8 bases are shared with TRBD1. The CDR3 DNA reads TGTGCCAGCAGTTTAACAGTTCAGGGGGCTGGCTACACCTTC. It specifies CASSLTVQGAGYTF.